The next 29 T cell receptor beta chains were all read from a single sample in a study of neurological immune-mediated disorders. From the 5' RACE reads, TCRdb called clonotypes with MiXCR, one entry per CDR3 protein. The table lists around 53,000 distinct CDR3 sequences, roughly 4.4% of them singletons, with approximately 2.8% in the top ten. What was sequenced was PBMCs. Receptor source: a man aged 50 to 59 with multiple sclerosis.

The table lists this clonotype with a few counts. The rearrangement joins TRBV14 to TRBJ2-7; TRBD2 agrees at 8 bases. The V gene end was trimmed by 2 bases and the J gene end by 3 bases; junction bases not matched to a gene: 6. The V gene's germline CDR1 is SGHDN and CDR2 FVKESK. This CDR3 contains 15 residues. CDR3 nucleotide sequence: TGTGCCAGCAGCCAATTGACGGGAGGGATCTACGAGCAGTACTTC. The encoded protein is CASSQLTGGIYEQYF. The full variable domain, in which reference TRBV14 and TRBJ2-7 provide the parts outside the CDR3, is EAGVTQFPSHSVIEKGQTVTLRCDPISGHDNLYWYRRVMGKEIKFLLHFVKESKQDESGMPNNRFLAERTGGTYSTLKVQPAELEDSGVYFCASSQLTGGIYEQYFGPGTRLTVT.

This clonotype was seen many times. The V call is TRBV11-2, the J call TRBJ2-5; D not certain. The CDR3 totals 11 residues. CDR1 and CDR2 from the germline V gene are SGHAT and FQNNGV. The V end was cut by 10 bases, the J end by 1 base, with 7 bases between. CDR3 loop: CAIDIQETQYF. Written as DNA, the CDR3 is TGTGCCATCGATATCCAAGAGACCCAGTACTTC.

The chain links TRBV20-1 to TRBJ1-1; tentative D call: TRBD1 (6 bases). The CDR3 runs to 15 residues. V dropped 6 bases and J dropped 0 bases, with 17 bases sitting between them. Germline loops: CDR1 DFQATT, CDR2 SNEGSKA (reference sequence). The CDR3 nucleotides read TGCAGTGCCAATCAGAACAGGGTTCTGAACACTGAAGCTTTCTTT. Translation gives CSANQNRVLNTEAFF.

This clonotype has more than one count but fewer than ten. This chain joins TRBV29-1 and TRBJ2-1, with D unclear. With 7 bases removed from V and 8 bases from J, the gap between germline ends came to 9 bases. Germline CDR1 is SQVTM and CDR2 is ANQGSEA. This CDR3 has 10 residues. DNA for the CDR3: TGCAGCGCTGTGAGCTATGAGCAGTTCTTC. This codes for CSAVSYEQFF.

This clonotype was recorded many times. This rearrangement joins TRBV7-6 to TRBJ1-1; D is unclear. The CDR3 is 13 amino acids. V was cut by 1 base and J by 6 bases, with 9 bases left in between. Germline V gene data show CDR1 as SGHVS and CDR2 as FNYEAQ. CDR3: CASSLERKAEAFF. For the CDR3, the DNA is TGTGCCAGCAGCTTAGAGCGGAAGGCTGAAGCTTTCTTT. Drawing the rest from reference TRBV7-6 and TRBJ1-1, the complete variable domain is GAGVSQSPRYKVTKRGQDVALRCDPISGHVSLYWYRQALGQGPEFLTYFNYEAQQDKSGLPNDRFSAERPEGSISTLTIQRTEQRDSAMYRCASSLERKAEAFFGQGTRLTVV.

Note on this clonotype: An end of the junction differs from the germline gene, which may be a read error. The chain is built from TRBV28 and TRBJ2-7; 7 bases agree with TRBD1. The CDR3 extends over 13 amino acids. Germline lookup yields CDR1 MDHEN and CDR2 SYDVKM. The DNA for the CDR3 is TGTGCCAGCACCGGGACAGTGGAATACGAACAGTACTTC. It yields the protein CASTGTVEYEQYF.

This clonotype was picked up many times. V is TRBV5-1 and J is TRBJ2-1; 9 bases agree with TRBD1. The CDR3 covers 15 residues. From germline, CDR1 is SGHRS and CDR2 YFSETQ. Trimming at V came to 2 bases and at J to 6 bases, leaving 6 bases not matched to a gene. CDR3 DNA: TGCGCCAGCAGCTTCGGGACAGGGTTCAGCAATGAGCAGTTCTTC. Encoded protein: CASSFGTGFSNEQFF.

The V gene is TRBV20-1, the J gene TRBJ2-4; D is unresolved. V gave up 0 bases and J gave up 2 bases, with 8 bases separating them. The CDR3 has 14 amino acids. Germline values: CDR1 DFQATT, CDR2 SNEGSKA (reference sequence). CDR3 nucleotide sequence: TGCAGTGCTAGAGAACGGATATCCAAAAACATTCAGTACTTC. The encoded protein is CSARERISKNIQYF.

V gene TRBV5-1 combines with J gene TRBJ1-2; D possibly corresponds to TRBD1 (5 bases). V dropped 3 bases and J dropped 8 bases, with 20 bases sitting between them. Germline loops: CDR1 SGHRS, CDR2 YFSETQ. The CDR3 loop spans 15 amino acids. The CDR3 here is CASSSGPPDLGGYTF. The CDR3 coding sequence is TGCGCCAGCAGCTCGGGACCTCCGGACCTCGGGGGCTACACCTTC.

This clonotype showed up many times. The chain uses TRBV2 and TRBJ2-2, with D hard to call. V shed 6 bases and J shed 6 bases, with 8 bases lying between them. The CDR3 runs to 12 residues. In germline, CDR1 is SNHLY, CDR2 FYNNEI. The CDR3 is CASREQAGELFF. The DNA for the CDR3 is TGTGCCAGCAGGGAGCAGGCCGGGGAGCTGTTTTTT.

Many counts were recorded for this clonotype. This clone may be a read error of a much larger clone one base away. This sequence joins TRBV20-1 and TRBJ2-1, with a tentative D call TRBD2 (5 bases). V was pared by 3 bases and J by 7 bases, with 13 bases between. CDR3 length equals 13 residues. Per the germline V gene, CDR1 is DFQATT and CDR2 is SNEGSKA (reference sequence). The CDR3 region is CSASREFQNEQFF. In DNA, the CDR3 is TGCAGTGCTAGTCGGGAATTTCAAAATGAGCAGTTCTTC.

This clonotype was found many times. The V gene is TRBV5-1, the J gene TRBJ2-7, with D tentatively TRBD1 (7 bases). CDR1 SGHRS and CDR2 YFSETQ come from the germline V gene. Trimming removed 3 bases from V and 0 bases from J, with 10 bases in between. The length of the CDR3 is 14 residues. The CDR3 sequence is CASSYQGGSYEQYF. In DNA, the CDR3 is TGCGCCAGCAGCTACCAGGGGGGCTCCTACGAGCAGTACTTC.

The V call is TRBV5-1, the J call TRBJ2-1; D perhaps matches TRBD1 (5 bases). With 1 base removed from V and 8 bases from J, the gap between germline ends came to 16 bases. Germline CDR1 is SGHRS and CDR2 is YFSETQ. The CDR3 is 15 amino acids. The CDR3 bases are TGCGCCAGCAGCTTGTTGTTTCAGGGTGAAGATGAGCAGTTCTTC. Translation gives CASSLLFQGEDEQFF. The full variable domain, with the rest looked up from reference TRBV5-1 and TRBJ2-1, is KAGVTQTPRYLIKTRGQQVTLSCSPISGHRSVSWYQQTPGQGLQFLFEYFSETQRNKGNFPGRFSGRQFSNSRSEMNVSTLELGDSALYLCASSLLFQGEDEQFFGPGTRLTVL.

The chain is built from TRBV3-1 and TRBJ1-2; D is ambiguous. The CDR3 has 13 amino acids. Germline V gene lookup returns CDR1 LGHDT and CDR2 YNNKEL (reference sequence). Deletions cut 1 base from V and 8 bases from J, with 11 bases between. The DNA for the CDR3 is TGTGCCAGCAGCCAAGTAGGGAAGAGGGGCTACACCTTC. Translation gives CASSQVGKRGYTF.

This clonotype was recorded many times. The CDR3 protein is CASSLAQGDDGYTF. DNA of the CDR3: TGCGCCAGCAGCTTGGCTCAGGGAGACGATGGCTACACCTTC. The chain has TRBV5-1 and TRBJ1-2; tentative D call: TRBD1 (5 bases). Trimming removed 0 bases at V and 6 bases at J, with 12 bases between. The CDR3 is made up of 14 amino acids. Germline assignment: CDR1 SGHRS and CDR2 YFSETQ.

This clonotype was seen more than once but under ten times. V usage is TRBV10-3 and J usage is TRBJ2-5; D is possibly TRBD2 (7 bases). V was cut by 8 bases and J by 5 bases, with 18 bases left in between. Germline CDR1 is ENHRY and CDR2 is SYGVKD. This CDR3 spans 14 amino acids. In DNA, the CDR3 is TGTGCCATCCGGTCTGGGGGGGGGCCGGAGACCCAGTACTTC. Translated: CAIRSGGGPETQYF.

This clonotype was recorded many times. V and J are TRBV5-1 and TRBJ2-3, with D maybe TRBD2 (5 bases). CDR3 length: 15 amino acids. Germline CDR1 is SGHRS and CDR2 is YFSETQ. Trimming removed 1 base from V and 6 bases from J, with 15 bases in between. The CDR3: CASSLRGSMGDTQYF. CDR3 nucleotide sequence: TGCGCCAGCAGCTTGCGGGGATCAATGGGGGATACGCAGTATTTT. Full variable domain (outside the CDR3, taken from reference TRBV5-1 and TRBJ2-3): KAGVTQTPRYLIKTRGQQVTLSCSPISGHRSVSWYQQTPGQGLQFLFEYFSETQRNKGNFPGRFSGRQFSNSRSEMNVSTLELGDSALYLCASSLRGSMGDTQYFGPGTRLTVL.

This clonotype was counted ten times or more. The chain links TRBV27 to TRBJ1-1; TRBD1 is a possible D gene (6 bases). This CDR3 has 14 residues. Germline lookup yields CDR1 MNHEY and CDR2 SMNVEV (reference sequence). Trimming left V 5 bases short and J 2 bases short, with 12 bases between. The CDR3 reads CASSPTGLNTEAFF. The CDR3 DNA follows: TGTGCCAGCAGTCCGACAGGTCTCAACACTGAAGCTTTCTTT.

By share, this clonotype ranks as medium-sized (0.01 to 0.1%). This chain uses TRBV20-1 with TRBJ2-7; D is undetermined. V lost 4 bases and J lost 4, with 17 bases in between. There are 14 residues in the CDR3. Germline values: CDR1 DFQATT, CDR2 SNEGSKA (reference sequence). CDR3 loop: CSANSIQTPYEQYF. CDR3 in DNA: TGCAGTGCTAATAGTATACAAACTCCGTACGAGCAGTACTTC.

This clonotype was counted ten times or more. This chain connects TRBV3-1 to TRBJ2-5; D is unresolved. The germline V and J ends were trimmed by 3 bases and 4 bases, with 6 bases remaining between them. There are 12 residues in the CDR3. Germline CDR1 and CDR2: LGHDT and YNNKEL (reference sequence). The CDR3 sequence: CASSHWGETQYF. CDR3 coding DNA: TGTGCCAGCAGCCATTGGGGAGAGACCCAGTACTTC.

This clonotype occurred many times. The chain recombines TRBV5-6 with TRBJ2-7; D is ambiguous. Germline CDR1 is SGHDT and CDR2 is YYEEEE. Trimming shortened V by 1 base and J by 3 bases, and 8 bases separated the two germline ends. CDR3 length: 13 amino acids. CDR3 loop: CASSLRAVYEQYF. CDR3 in DNA: TGTGCCAGCAGCTTGAGGGCGGTCTACGAGCAGTACTTC.

The sample holds a few counts of this clonotype. This chain uses TRBV7-2 with TRBJ2-7, with 11 bases matching TRBD2. Unmatched junction bases numbered 9, after V lost 5 bases and J lost 6 bases. The CDR3 has 15 amino acids. Per germline, CDR1 SGHTA and CDR2 FQGNSA. In nucleotides, the CDR3 is TGTGCCAGCAGCATCAGACTAGCGGGAACGGGCGAGCAGTACTTC. Amino acid sequence: CASSIRLAGTGEQYF.

This clonotype was counted many times. The chain couples TRBV2 to TRBJ1-6; D not resolved. V lost 4 bases and J lost 3, with 7 bases in between. The CDR3 spans 14 residues. Germline V gene lookup returns CDR1 SNHLY and CDR2 FYNNEI. The CDR3 protein is CASSGGSYNSPLHF. The CDR3 DNA sequence: TGTGCCAGCAGTGGCGGCAGCTATAATTCACCCCTCCACTTT.

This clonotype turned up a few times. J is TRBJ1-1 and V is TRBV5-1; TRBD1 agrees at 11 bases. Germline V CDR1 and CDR2: SGHRS, YFSETQ. Trimming cost V 4 bases and J 6 bases; bases outside gene matches: 2. CDR3 length: 13 residues. In nucleotides, the CDR3 is TGCGCCAGCAGCGTGGGACAGGGGGCTGAAGCTTTCTTT. Protein: CASSVGQGAEAFF.

The table lists this clonotype with many counts. The rearrangement links TRBV27 to TRBJ2-7; no definite D call. The CDR3 contains 14 residues. From germline, CDR1 is MNHEY and CDR2 SMNVEV (reference sequence). Deletions cut 8 bases from V and 0 bases from J, with 14 bases between. The CDR3, as DNA: TGTGCCAGCGGAAGAAAAGGGAACTCCTACGAGCAGTACTTC. Its translation is CASGRKGNSYEQYF.

This clonotype was seen repeatedly, ten times or more. V and J are TRBV3-1 and TRBJ1-1; D remains unclear. This CDR3 is built from 13 residues. The V and J ends lost 4 bases and 11 bases respectively, with 17 bases between them. Germline values: CDR1 LGHDT, CDR2 YNNKEL (reference sequence). This CDR3 is CASSPDTTQGAFF. Here the CDR3 DNA reads TGTGCCAGCAGCCCAGACACAACCCAAGGGGCTTTCTTT.

This clonotype turned up a few times. A read error may explain this, as a much larger clone is one base away. This sequence joins TRBV20-1 and TRBJ2-1; 8 nucleotides line up with TRBD2. Germline CDR1 reads DFQATT; CDR2 reads SNEGSKA (reference sequence). This CDR3 spans 12 amino acids. The CDR3 region has the DNA TGCAGGCCTAGCGGGCGTTTAAATGAGCAGTTCTTC. Translating gives CRPSGRLNEQFF.

This clonotype came up many times. The CDR3 loop is CASSLDRGTYEQYF. The CDR3 nucleotides are TGCGCCAGCAGCCTCGACAGGGGGACCTACGAGCAGTACTTC. The chain is built from TRBV5-1 and TRBJ2-7; the match to TRBD1 covers 9 bases. The CDR3 length is 14 residues. J lost 2 bases, V lost 4 bases, and 4 bases had no gene match. In germline, CDR1 is SGHRS, CDR2 YFSETQ.

This clonotype has at least ten counts. The V call is TRBV10-3, the J call TRBJ2-1, with 9 bases fitting TRBD2. The CDR3 is made up of 15 amino acids. CDR1 and CDR2 from the germline V gene are ENHRY and SYGVKD. The V gene end was trimmed by 6 bases and the J gene end by 2 bases; junction bases not matched to a gene: 5. This chain's CDR3 is CAISLAGEAYNEQFF. In nucleotides, the CDR3 is TGTGCCATCAGCTTAGCGGGAGAGGCCTACAATGAGCAGTTCTTC.